Each of the 20 T cell receptor beta chains below was sequenced from the same sample in a study of blood T cell repertoires in COVID-19. Repertoires were generated with immunoSEQ multiplex PCR, while TCRdb's copy carries only in-frame clones and drops some. The sample has 63,000 or so clones, about 86% seen once. Sequencing used peripheral blood. The receptors stem from a man between 65 and 79 years old with active COVID-19.

A single count supports this clone. The genes are TRBV10-3 and TRBJ1-4; TRBD1 agrees at 7 bases. Germline values: CDR1 ENHRY, CDR2 SYGVKD. This CDR3 has 21 amino acids. After removal of 4 bases from V and 0 bases from J, the junction contained 20 bases not matched to a gene. The CDR3 bases are TGTGCCATCAGTGCTAACCCCCGGGTAGGGGGCTCGGCTGCAACTAATGAAAAACTGTTTTTT. Translation: CAISANPRVGGSAATNEKLFF.

Only one count was recorded for this clone. The chain recombines TRBV6-5 with TRBJ1-2, with TRBD1 matching over 11 bases. Trimming at V came to 0 bases and at J to 4 bases, leaving 4 bases not matched to a gene. The CDR3 is 16 amino acids. From germline, CDR1 is MNHEY and CDR2 SVGAGI. CDR3 protein: CASSYSGQGVFYGYTF. The CDR3 DNA reads as TGTGCCAGCAGTTACTCGGGACAGGGGGTGTTCTATGGCTACACCTTC.

J is TRBJ2-1 and V is TRBV30; 8 bases are shared with TRBD2. Germline V gene lookup returns CDR1 GTSNPN and CDR2 SVGIG (reference sequence). The CDR3 runs 14 residues. Trimming cost V 3 bases and J 12 bases; bases outside gene matches: 13. The CDR3 loop is CAWSPGTRPFRQFF. DNA of the CDR3: TGTGCCTGGAGCCCCGGGACTAGGCCTTTTAGGCAGTTCTTC.

V is TRBV5-4 and J is TRBJ1-3; possible D gene TRBD1, 6 bases. The CDR3 sequence is 15 residues long. Deletions cut 0 bases from V and 4 bases from J, with 11 bases between. Germline V gene data show CDR1 as SGHNT and CDR2 as YYREEE (reference sequence). CDR3 amino acids: CASSLAGAGGNTIYF. In nucleotides, the CDR3 is TGTGCCAGCAGCTTGGCAGGGGCGGGCGGAAACACCATATATTTT.

V gene TRBV3-1 (or the pseudogene TRBV3-2) combines with J gene TRBJ1-1, with 9 nucleotides matching TRBD1. Trimming removed 0 bases from V and 1 base from J; junction bases left unmatched: 6. The germline CDR1 and CDR2 sequences are LGHDT and YNNKEL (reference sequence). There are 17 residues in the CDR3. The CDR3 spells CASSQDGPDRGNTEAFF. In nucleotides, the CDR3 is TGTGCCAGCAGCCAAGATGGGCCGGACAGGGGGAACACTGAAGCTTTCTTT.

The V call is TRBV29-1, the J call TRBJ2-4; 9 nucleotides agree with TRBD1. Trimming took 7 bases from V and 1 from J; bases not matched to a gene: 8. In germline, CDR1 is SQVTM, CDR2 ANQGSEA. This CDR3 contains 15 residues. CDR3 in amino acids: CSARDRVLAKNIQYF. CDR3 nucleotides: TGCAGCGCCCGGGACAGGGTCCTGGCCAAAAACATTCAGTACTTC.

This sequence joins TRBV24-1 and TRBJ2-5; no clear D. Trimming stripped 3 bases from V and 4 bases from J, with 14 bases between. Per the germline V gene, CDR1 is KGHDR and CDR2 is SFDVKD. The CDR3 sequence is 15 residues long. DNA for the CDR3: TGTGCCACCAGTGATCCCCCCCCTGGCGGAGAGACCCAGTACTTC. Its translation: CATSDPPPGGETQYF.

J is TRBJ2-7 and V is TRBV6-5; D is possibly TRBD2 (6 bases). V was trimmed by 5 bases and J by 6 bases, leaving 20 bases between them. CDR3 length: 15 amino acids. Germline V CDR1 and CDR2: MNHEY, SVGAGI. The CDR3 DNA sequence: TGTGCCAGCAGTCCCATACCTGGGCTAGCGAGCGAGCAGTACTTC. Translation: CASSPIPGLASEQYF.

This rearrangement joins TRBV11-3 to TRBJ2-3, with D perhaps matching TRBD2 (7 bases). The CDR3 is 15 residues long. Trimming removed 3 bases from V and 0 bases from J, with 10 bases in between. Germline V CDR1 and CDR2: SGHNT, YENEEA. CDR3 DNA: TGTGCCAGCAGCTTCGGGGGGCTAAGCACAGATACGCAGTATTTT. It yields the protein CASSFGGLSTDTQYF.

The count of this clone is one. The chain employs TRBV18 and TRBJ1-5; the match to TRBD1 covers 7 bases. There are 15 residues in the CDR3. Losses at the gene ends were 6 bases for V and 0 bases for J; bases not matched to a gene: 5. Germline CDR1 KGHSH, CDR2 LQKENI. The CDR3 sequence is CASSPTGNSNQPQHF. CDR3 in DNA: TGTGCCAGCTCCCCGACAGGGAATAGCAATCAGCCCCAGCATTTT.

The chain carries TRBV18 and TRBJ2-1, with D possibly TRBD2 on 5 matching bases. The CDR3 covers 14 residues. The V end was cut by 6 bases, the J end by 10 bases, with 19 bases between. Germline V gives CDR1 KGHSH, CDR2 LQKENI. CDR3 DNA sequence: TGTGCCAGCTCCCCAACCGGGGAGCCTTTCGAGCAGTTCTTC. This codes for CASSPTGEPFEQFF. The entire variable domain, with the rest obtained from reference TRBV18 and TRBJ2-1, is as follows: NAGVMQNPRHLVRRRGQEARLRCSPMKGHSHVYWYRQLPEEGLKFMVYLQKENIIDESGMPKERFSAEFPKEGPSILRIQQVVRGDSAAYFCASSPTGEPFEQFFGPGTRLTVL.

Note on this clone: The junction does not match germline at one end; this may be a read error. Within the sample, other DNA sequences also encode this same CDR3. V and J are TRBV12-3 or TRBV12-4 and TRBJ2-1, with TRBD2 matching over 7 bases. The CDR3 totals 12 residues. Here the CDR3 reads CASSPSGIQQFF. The CDR3 coding sequence is TGTGCCAGCAGTCCGAGCGGGATCCAGCAATTCTTC.

J is TRBJ2-5 and V is TRBV6-2 or TRBV6-3; 7 positions agree with TRBD2. This CDR3 is built from 16 residues. Per the germline V gene, CDR1 is MNHEY and CDR2 is SVGEGT. The V and J ends lost 2 bases and 0 bases, in that order; junction bases with no gene match: 6. The chain's CDR3 is CASSYQLADHQETQYF. CDR3 in DNA: TGTGCCAGCAGTTACCAGCTAGCGGACCACCAAGAGACCCAGTACTTC.

The chain links TRBV23-1 to TRBJ1-3; 7 bases are a match to TRBD1. Being an ORF, TRBV23-1 has a function that is uncertain. The CDR3 has 17 amino acids. Trimming cost V 0 bases and J 3 bases; bases outside gene matches: 8. The CDR3 spells CASSQSETGWFGNTIYF. CDR3 DNA sequence: TGCGCCAGCAGTCAATCCGAGACAGGGTGGTTTGGAAACACCATATATTTT.

The CDR3 DNA follows: TGTGCCAGCTACGGGGCTAGCGGGAGGGGTCCCTACAATGAGCAGTTCTTC. As protein: CASYGASGRGPYNEQFF. The chain links TRBV7-2 to TRBJ2-1; TRBD2 aligns across 12 bases. Germline V gene data show CDR1 as SGHTA and CDR2 as FQGNSA. The CDR3 contains 17 residues. The V and J ends lost 8 bases and 2 bases, in that order; junction bases with no gene match: 10.

The chain carries TRBV5-1 and TRBJ2-3; 9 bases agree with TRBD1. This CDR3 is built from 15 residues. V lost 2 bases to trimming and J lost 4 bases; unmatched junction nucleotides: 5. Germline V gene sequence: CDR1 SGHRS, CDR2 YFSETQ. Here the CDR3 reads CASSFGTGLADTQYF. The CDR3 bases are TGCGCCAGCAGCTTCGGGACAGGGCTCGCAGATACGCAGTATTTT.

This sequence joins TRBV6-5 and TRBJ2-7; 7 nucleotides match TRBD1. The CDR3 totals 16 residues. J was trimmed by 2 bases and V by 4 bases; bases with no gene match: 11. Germline values: CDR1 MNHEY, CDR2 SVGAGI. In DNA form, the CDR3 reads TGTGCCAGCAGTTCCCCAAACAGGGGTTCTCCCTACGAGCAGTACTTC. Its protein product is CASSSPNRGSPYEQYF.

This chain joins TRBV18 and TRBJ1-1; no clear D gene. Per germline, CDR1 KGHSH and CDR2 LQKENI. This CDR3 has 14 amino acids. V was shortened by 3 bases and J by 1 base, with 9 bases between the two germline ends. In nucleotides, the CDR3 is TGTGCCAGCTCACCGGCGGGAAGGAACACTGAAGCTTTCTTT. It encodes CASSPAGRNTEAFF.

The V call is TRBV3-1 (or the pseudogene TRBV3-2), the J call TRBJ1-1, with 9 nucleotides matching TRBD1. V shed 4 bases, J shed 8 bases, and the junction held 5 bases outside the gene matches. This CDR3 is 13 amino acids long. The germline V gene encodes CDR1 LGHDT and CDR2 YNNKEL (reference sequence). CDR3 sequence reads: CASSPPGQGEAFF. As DNA, the CDR3 is TGTGCCAGCAGCCCCCCGGGACAGGGCGAAGCTTTCTTT.

The chain is built from TRBV25-1 and TRBJ2-7, with D unclear. Per germline, CDR1 MGHDK and CDR2 SYGVNS. V lost 2 bases, J lost 4 bases, and 9 bases lay in between. CDR3 length equals 13 residues. The CDR3 nucleotides read TGTGCCAGCAGTGAAGTCGGTTGGTACGAGCAGTACTTC. Translation: CASSEVGWYEQYF.